One and the same sample provided the 26 T cell receptor beta chains below, sequenced in a study of cytomegalovirus exposure and HLA in healthy donors. It was with 60 Vbeta and 13 Jbeta primers that the PCR ran. Libraries were prepared by immunoSEQ multiplex PCR; TCRdb keeps only in-frame clonotypes and omits some of them. The data contain some 170,000 clones, 82% of them singletons. Sequenced sample: PBMCs. These receptors were collected from a girl between 5 and 17 years old in good health and CMV-seropositive.

This chain uses TRBV11-2 with TRBJ2-7; maybe TRBD2 (6 bases). The CDR3 loop spans 15 amino acids. V gave up 3 bases and J gave up 2 bases, with 14 bases separating them. The V gene's germline CDR1 is SGHAT and CDR2 FQNNGV. The CDR3 coding sequence is TGTGCCAGCAGCTTTGCGTTCGGGAGCCCCTACGAGCAGTACTTC. Its translation: CASSFAFGSPYEQYF.

The chain joins TRBV7-9 to TRBJ2-1; tentatively, D is TRBD2 (5 bases). CDR3 size: 14 residues. V lost 2 bases, J lost 10 bases, and 15 bases lay in between. Germline-derived CDR1 and CDR2 are SEHNR and FQNEAQ (reference sequence). The CDR3, as DNA: TGTGCCAGCAGCTTATTCCCCGGGGTAAGGGAGCAGTTCTTC. Its protein product is CASSLFPGVREQFF.

The chain links TRBV19 to TRBJ1-5, with TRBD1 as a possible D gene (6 bases). Deletions cut 4 bases from V and 7 bases from J, with 14 bases between. This CDR3 is 14 amino acids long. Germline values: CDR1 LNHDA, CDR2 SQIVND (reference sequence). Here the CDR3 reads CASSTEQGDQPQHF. Written as DNA, the CDR3 is TGTGCCAGTAGTACCGAACAGGGAGACCAGCCCCAGCATTTT.

The V call is TRBV18, the J call TRBJ2-7; TRBD2 might be the D (6 bases). Between the trimmed V and J ends, which lost 3 bases and 2 bases, there was a span of 14 bases. The CDR3 extends over 15 amino acids. The germline V gene encodes CDR1 KGHSH and CDR2 LQKENI. The CDR3 protein is CASSPGLEVTYEQYF. The CDR3 DNA is TGTGCCAGCTCACCGGGACTTGAAGTTACCTACGAGCAGTACTTC.

Remarks on this clone: Sequence at one end of the junction differs from germline and may be a read error. This chain uses TRBV7-7 with TRBJ2-2; D is uncertain. Germline-derived CDR1 and CDR2 are SSHAT and FNYEAQ (reference sequence). The CDR3 is 14 residues long. CDR3 sequence: CASSLGMSAGELFF. The CDR3 DNA reads as TGTGCTAGCAGCTTAGGAATGTCGGCCGGGGAGCTGTTTTTT.

The chain is built from TRBV7-6 and TRBJ1-1; the match to TRBD1 covers 7 bases. V lost 0 bases to trimming and J lost 5 bases; unmatched junction nucleotides: 12. Germline V gives CDR1 SGHVS, CDR2 FNYEAQ. The CDR3 runs to 17 residues. The CDR3 bases are TGTGCCAGCAGCTTAGCCAGGGGGGAATTTCGGAGGACTGAAGCTTTCTTT. Amino acid sequence: CASSLARGEFRRTEAFF.

The chain is built from TRBV28 and TRBJ1-1; 8 nucleotides line up with TRBD1. CDR3 size: 15 residues. Losses at the gene ends were 5 bases for V and 1 base for J; bases not matched to a gene: 6. The germline gives CDR1 MDHEN, CDR2 SYDVKM. CDR3: CASSGYRGENTEAFF. The CDR3 bases are TGTGCCAGCAGTGGATACAGGGGGGAGAACACTGAAGCTTTCTTT. Drawing the rest from reference TRBV28 and TRBJ1-1, the complete variable domain is DVKVTQSSRYLVKRTGEKVFLECVQDMDHENMFWYRQDPGLGLRLIYFSYDVKMKEKGDIPEGYSVSREKKERFSLILESASTNQTSMYLCASSGYRGENTEAFFGQGTRLTVV.

The V and J genes are TRBV28 and TRBJ2-1; a weak D match, TRBD2 (6 bases). The CDR3 loop spans 15 amino acids. Trimming stripped 7 bases from V and 6 bases from J, with 19 bases between. The germline gives CDR1 MDHEN, CDR2 SYDVKM. The CDR3 DNA is TGTGCCAGCACCCTACTAGCTGGGTCGCGCAATGAGCAGTTCTTC. It encodes CASTLLAGSRNEQFF.

The chain's CDR3 is CASSVLYADTQYF. The CDR3 DNA is TGTGCCAGCAGCGTATTATATGCAGATACGCAGTATTTT. The chain combines TRBV9 with TRBJ2-3, with D hard to call. Trimming removed 1 base at V and 4 bases at J, with 7 bases between. Germline CDR1 and CDR2: SGDLS and YYNGEE. CDR3 size: 13 residues. Full variable domain (missing parts from reference TRBV9 and TRBJ2-3): DSGVTQTPKHLITATGQRVTLRCSPRSGDLSVYWYQQSLDQGLQFLIQYYNGEERAKGNILERFSAQQFPDLHSELNLSSLELGDSALYFCASSVLYADTQYFGPGTRLTVL.

This clone came up a few times. This chain uses TRBV29-1 with TRBJ2-7, with D possibly TRBD1 on 6 matching bases. Germline loops: CDR1 SQVTM, CDR2 ANQGSEA. This CDR3 contains 15 residues. Trimming removed 0 bases at V and 0 bases at J, with 12 bases between. Here the CDR3 DNA reads TGCAGCGTTGAAGATGGACAGCTAAGCTCCTACGAGCAGTACTTC. It codes for CSVEDGQLSSYEQYF.

This clone was detected only a few times. The chain joins TRBV7-9 to TRBJ1-1, with 7 bases aligning to TRBD1. This CDR3 is 17 amino acids long. Germline CDR1 and CDR2: SEHNR and FQNEAQ (reference sequence). The V segment lost 2 bases and the J segment 0 bases; nucleotides outside the gene matches: 9. The chain's CDR3 is CASSLRQGPKMNTEAFF. The CDR3 DNA reads as TGTGCCAGCAGCTTACGACAGGGCCCAAAGATGAACACTGAAGCTTTCTTT.

This chain joins TRBV7-9 and TRBJ1-4; no clear D. In germline, CDR1 is SEHNR, CDR2 FQNEAQ (reference sequence). V gave up 1 base and J gave up 4 bases, with 13 bases separating them. The CDR3 sequence is 16 residues long. The CDR3 loop is CASSLGSPPRNEKLFF. CDR3 nucleotide sequence: TGTGCCAGCAGCTTAGGAAGCCCTCCTCGTAATGAAAAACTGTTTTTT.

The J gene is TRBJ2-7, the V gene TRBV14; 10 bases fit TRBD2. The V segment lost 6 bases and the J segment 5 bases; nucleotides outside the gene matches: 7. The CDR3 is made up of 14 amino acids. Germline assignment: CDR1 SGHDN and CDR2 FVKESK. This CDR3 reads CASSKSSGSDEQYF. CDR3 nucleotide sequence: TGTGCCAGCAGTAAGTCTAGCGGGAGCGACGAGCAGTACTTC.

Concerning this clone itself: Given the absence of the conserved phenylalanine or tryptophan at the CDR3 end, a read error is likely. The genes are TRBV6-5 and TRBJ1-2; TRBD1 aligns across 8 bases. V lost 7 bases to trimming and J lost 4 bases; unmatched junction nucleotides: 5. Germline CDR1 is MNHEY and CDR2 is SVGAGI. The CDR3 totals 13 residues. Written as DNA, the CDR3 is TGTGCCAGCAACCCAGGGGGCAGCTATGGCTACACCCTC. It encodes CASNPGGSYGYTL.

In its sample, this clone was seen once. J is TRBJ2-7 and V is TRBV28; 9 bases are a match to TRBD1. The junction had 11 bases not matched to a gene; V was cut back by 2 bases and J by 3 bases. CDR1 is MDHEN, CDR2 SYDVKM, per germline. This CDR3 spans 17 amino acids. Written as DNA, the CDR3 is TGTGCCAGCAGTTTACCCGGACAGGGGACCGACCTCTACGAGCAGTACTTC. Its translation: CASSLPGQGTDLYEQYF.

As for this clone: At one end, the junction sequence differs from germline, possibly due to a read error. The rearrangement uses TRBV7-9 and TRBJ1-5, with TRBD1 as a possible D gene (6 bases). The CDR3 spans 12 residues. The germline V gene has CDR1 SEHNR and CDR2 FQNEAQ (reference sequence). The CDR3 DNA reads as TGTTCCAGCAGCTTACAACAGGGGCCCCAGCATTTT. Translated: CSSSLQQGPQHF.

V gene TRBV19 combines with J gene TRBJ1-5, with a possible D match to TRBD1 (5 bases). The V end lost 2 bases, the J end lost 1 base, and 9 bases lay between the germline ends. Germline assignment: CDR1 LNHDA and CDR2 SQIVND (reference sequence). The CDR3 runs 15 residues. The CDR3 here is CASSISRASNQPQHF. DNA of the CDR3: TGTGCCAGTAGTATAAGCAGGGCAAGCAATCAGCCCCAGCATTTT.

The chain joins TRBV28 to TRBJ2-5; D not certain. Germline values: CDR1 MDHEN, CDR2 SYDVKM. Trimming shortened V by 5 bases and J by 0 bases, and 7 bases separated the two germline ends. The CDR3 contains 13 residues. The CDR3 region is CASSRLYQETQYF. Written as DNA, the CDR3 is TGTGCCAGCAGTCGACTGTACCAAGAGACCCAGTACTTC. Filled out from reference TRBV28 and TRBJ2-5, the complete variable domain reads DVKVTQSSRYLVKRTGEKVFLECVQDMDHENMFWYRQDPGLGLRLIYFSYDVKMKEKGDIPEGYSVSREKKERFSLILESASTNQTSMYLCASSRLYQETQYFGPGTRLLVL.

V usage is TRBV27 and J usage is TRBJ2-7; D remains ambiguous. The CDR3 loop spans 13 amino acids. CDR1 and CDR2 from the germline V gene are MNHEY and SMNVEV (reference sequence). V lost 3 bases and J 2 bases, leaving 8 bases between the germline ends. CDR3 loop: CASSFAVAYEQYF. The CDR3 coding sequence is TGTGCCAGCAGTTTTGCGGTAGCCTACGAGCAGTACTTC.

The chain uses TRBV6-5 and TRBJ2-7; 7 bases line up with TRBD1. From germline, CDR1 is MNHEY and CDR2 SVGAGI. V dropped 2 bases and J dropped 2; count of bases not matched to a gene: 6. CDR3 size: 15 residues. For the CDR3, the DNA is TGTGCCAGCAGTTACACCACAGGGGTAGCCTACGAGCAGTACTTC. This codes for CASSYTTGVAYEQYF.

This clone was detected only a few times. This chain joins TRBV27 and TRBJ1-1; maybe TRBD1 (5 bases). Per germline, CDR1 MNHEY and CDR2 SMNVEV (reference sequence). The CDR3 contains 17 residues. Trimming removed 6 bases from V and 3 bases from J, with 23 bases in between. CDR3 in DNA: TGTGCCAGCAGCCCGACCCGTCCGGGGGTGGGGGACACTGAAGCTTTCTTT. Translation: CASSPTRPGVGDTEAFF.

V gene TRBV28 combines with J gene TRBJ2-7; the D gene is possibly TRBD2 (5 bases). The V and J ends lost 6 bases and 0 bases respectively, with 18 bases between them. The germline V gene has CDR1 MDHEN and CDR2 SYDVKM. The CDR3 extends over 16 amino acids. The CDR3 region has the DNA TGTGCCAGCAGCAGGAAACCTCCCGGGAACTCCTACGAGCAGTACTTC. Protein: CASSRKPPGNSYEQYF.

The gene calls are TRBV5-6 and TRBJ1-1, with unresolved D. The V gene's germline CDR1 is SGHDT and CDR2 YYEEEE. This CDR3 is built from 14 residues. Trimming cost V 1 base and J 4 bases, with 11 bases left between them. The CDR3 loop reads CASSLFDTGTEAFF. The CDR3 DNA reads as TGTGCCAGCAGCTTGTTTGATACGGGCACTGAAGCTTTCTTT. Full variable domain (rest looked up from reference TRBV5-6 and TRBJ1-1): DAGVTQSPTHLIKTRGQQVTLRCSPKSGHDTVSWYQQALGQGPQFIFQYYEEEERQRGNFPDRFSGHQFPNYSSELNVNALLLGDSALYLCASSLFDTGTEAFFGQGTRLTVV.

The chain has TRBV18 and TRBJ1-4; D unresolved. This CDR3 has 14 residues. Trimming shortened V by 5 bases and J by 3 bases, and 10 bases separated the two germline ends. Germline V gives CDR1 KGHSH, CDR2 LQKENI. CDR3 sequence (DNA): TGTGCCAGCTCAGTAAGCACGGCTAATGAAAAACTGTTTTTT. Translation gives CASSVSTANEKLFF. Full variable domain (rest looked up from reference TRBV18 and TRBJ1-4): NAGVMQNPRHLVRRRGQEARLRCSPMKGHSHVYWYRQLPEEGLKFMVYLQKENIIDESGMPKERFSAEFPKEGPSILRIQQVVRGDSAAYFCASSVSTANEKLFFGSGTQLSVL.

J is TRBJ2-5 and V is TRBV25-1; 7 positions match TRBD1. V trimming: 3 bases; J trimming: 5 bases; junction bases outside the gene matches: 9. The CDR3 is 15 residues long. In germline, CDR1 is MGHDK, CDR2 SYGVNS. DNA for the CDR3: TGTGCCAGCAGTGATCCCGGGACAGTGGGGGAGACCCAGTACTTC. It translates to CASSDPGTVGETQYF. Using reference TRBV25-1 and TRBJ2-5 for the parts outside the CDR3, the full variable domain is EADIYQTPRYLVIGTGKKITLECSQTMGHDKMYWYQQDPGMELHLIHYSYGVNSTEKGDLSSESTVSRIRTEHFPLTLESARPSHTSQYLCASSDPGTVGETQYFGPGTRLLVL.

J is TRBJ2-7 and V is TRBV7-6; tentatively, D is TRBD1 (6 bases). This CDR3 contains 13 residues. The germline V gene has CDR1 SGHVS and CDR2 FNYEAQ. Trimming took off 5 bases at V and 2 bases at J, with 10 bases between the two ends. The CDR3 DNA reads as TGTGCCAGCAGCCAGGGACATCCCTACGAGCAGTACTTC. This sequence encodes CASSQGHPYEQYF.